These 32 T cell receptor beta chains came from one sample sequenced in a study of monozygotic twins with inflammatory bowel disease. TCRdb re-called the 5' RACE reads; one entry per CDR3 protein, DNA not given. Recorded for this sample: tens of thousands of distinct CDR3 sequences. The sequencing input was blood. The receptors come from a human donor with ulcerative colitis or Crohn's disease, or a healthy co-twin of an affected twin (not recorded which).

CDR3 sequence: CSARDGGQGFEAFF. The rearrangement uses TRBV20-1 and TRBJ1-1; there is no DNA to check the TCRdb D call of TRBD1. Per germline, CDR1 DFQATT and CDR2 SNEGSKA (reference sequence). The CDR3 has 14 residues.

The rearrangement links TRBV18 to TRBJ2-5. This CDR3 region has 14 residues. The germline V gene has CDR1 KGHSH and CDR2 LQKENI. This CDR3 reads CASSPPARAETQYF.

The chain uses TRBV6-5 and TRBJ1-1; TCRdb proposes TRBD1, but this gene call is untestable without DNA. The CDR3 totals 15 residues. Germline-derived CDR1 and CDR2 are MNHEY and SVGAGI. CDR3 protein: CASSFNRGTYTEAFF.

The chain carries TRBV12-3 or TRBV12-4 and TRBJ2-1. The CDR3 extends over 15 amino acids. The CDR3 spells CASSLALGIYNEQFF.

The chain joins TRBV29-1 to TRBJ2-3; the TCRdb D gene call, TRBD1, has no DNA to confirm it. This CDR3 spans 13 amino acids. CDR1 is SQVTM and CDR2 is ANQGSEA in the germline V gene. The chain's CDR3 is CSVVKGSTDTQYF.

This chain joins TRBV20-1 and TRBJ1-6; TCRdb proposes TRBD1, but this gene call is untestable without DNA. CDR1 and CDR2 from the germline V gene are DFQATT and SNEGSKA (reference sequence). The CDR3 length is 16 residues. CDR3: CSAIGTGRFYNSPLHF.

The V gene is TRBV2, the J gene TRBJ2-1. This CDR3 spans 14 amino acids. Germline V gene lookup returns CDR1 SNHLY and CDR2 FYNNEI. CDR3 loop: CASSPSGAYNEQFF. The full variable domain, its missing parts supplied by reference TRBV2 and TRBJ2-1, is EPEVTQTPSHQVTQMGQEVILRCVPISNHLYFYWYRQILGQKVEFLVSFYNNEISEKSEIFDDQFSVERPDGSNFTLKIRSTKLEDSAMYFCASSPSGAYNEQFFGPGTRLTVL.

This chain uses TRBV29-1 with TRBJ1-2; TCRdb proposes TRBD1, but this gene call is untestable without DNA. Germline CDR1 SQVTM, CDR2 ANQGSEA. CDR3 length equals 15 residues. CDR3 loop: CSVEDQDRGHYGYTF. The full variable domain, in which reference TRBV29-1 and TRBJ1-2 provide the parts outside the CDR3, is SAVISQKPSRDICQRGTSLTIQCQVDSQVTMMFWYRQQPGQSLTLIATANQGSEATYESGFVIDKFPISRPNLTFSTLTVSNMSPEDSSIYLCSVEDQDRGHYGYTFGSGTRLTVV.

The chain's CDR3 is CASSGGPGTFSGNTIYF. The chain combines TRBV3-1 with TRBJ1-3; TCRdb proposes TRBD1, but this gene call is untestable without DNA. This CDR3 has 17 residues. Germline V gene lookup returns CDR1 LGHDT and CDR2 YNNKEL (reference sequence).

CDR3 residues: CASSSRGRFSYEQYF. This chain joins TRBV6-5 and TRBJ2-7; TCRdb returns TRBD1, unconfirmable since there is no DNA. Germline CDR1 is MNHEY and CDR2 is SVGAGI. CDR3 length equals 15 residues.

The chain couples TRBV14 to TRBJ1-1; TCRdb's D call of TRBD1 is untestable without DNA. The CDR3 extends over 15 amino acids. From germline, CDR1 is SGHDN and CDR2 FVKESK. CDR3 region: CASSLSRTGGTEAFF.

The rearrangement links TRBV10-2 to TRBJ2-2; the TCRdb call, TRBD1, lacks DNA for checking. The CDR3 contains 14 residues. CDR1 and CDR2 from the germline V gene are WSHSY and SAAADI. The CDR3 sequence: CASRKGHNTGELFF.

The genes are TRBV20-1 and TRBJ2-7; TCRdb picks TRBD1, but there is no DNA to check that call. The CDR3 totals 15 residues. Looked up from germline, CDR1 is DFQATT and CDR2 is SNEGSKA (reference sequence). The CDR3: CSARSGSGALSEQYF.

The V call is TRBV7-2, the J call TRBJ2-1. The CDR3 is made up of 12 amino acids. The germline V gene has CDR1 SGHTA and CDR2 FQGNSA. CDR3 loop: CASSSPHNEQFF.

The chain couples TRBV6-2 or TRBV6-3 to TRBJ2-7; the TCRdb D gene call, TRBD1, has no DNA to confirm it. Looked up from germline, CDR1 is MNHEY and CDR2 is SVGEGT. The CDR3 is 16 amino acids. This CDR3 reads CASSLRGTPAIYEQYF.

This chain joins TRBV5-1 and TRBJ1-2; there is no DNA to check the TCRdb D call of TRBD1. The CDR3 consists of 14 residues. Germline V CDR1 and CDR2: SGHRS, YFSETQ. The CDR3 reads CASSPQTGNYGYTF.

The J gene is TRBJ2-1, the V gene TRBV7-2; TCRdb outputs TRBD1, but without DNA this stays unchecked. The CDR3 has 15 amino acids. In germline, CDR1 is SGHTA, CDR2 FQGNSA. The chain's CDR3 is CASSSRQYSYNEQFF.

The chain joins TRBV12-3 or TRBV12-4 to TRBJ1-1. The CDR3 runs to 12 residues. Here the CDR3 reads CAGKNLNTEAFF.

The chain uses TRBV7-9 and TRBJ1-6; as DNA is missing, the TRBD1 call by TCRdb cannot be tested. Germline-derived CDR1 and CDR2 are SEHNR and FQNEAQ (reference sequence). The CDR3 consists of 14 residues. The CDR3: CASSFRQESSPLHF.

The CDR3 here is CASSLSPGSNTEAFF. The genes are TRBV5-1 and TRBJ1-1; TCRdb designates TRBD1, a call that cannot be tested without DNA. The CDR3 totals 15 residues. Germline CDR1 SGHRS, CDR2 YFSETQ.

The rearrangement uses TRBV12-3 or TRBV12-4 and TRBJ1-5; TCRdb returns TRBD1, unconfirmable since there is no DNA. The CDR3 is 18 residues long. This CDR3 is CASSLFFLGTGGNQPQHF.

The rearrangement links TRBV6-2 or TRBV6-3 to TRBJ2-7; absent DNA, TCRdb's TRBD1 call cannot be checked. This CDR3 region has 15 residues. Germline values: CDR1 MNHEY, CDR2 SVGEGT. CDR3 residues: CASSSIDPGRYEQYF.

The chain joins TRBV10-1 to TRBJ1-3; there is no DNA to check the TCRdb D call of TRBD1. CDR1 is WNHNN and CDR2 is SYGVQD in the germline V gene (reference sequence). CDR3 length: 14 amino acids. CDR3 sequence reads: CASRADRNRNTIYF.

This chain joins TRBV18 and TRBJ2-7; TCRdb lists TRBD2, though no DNA is available to test this call. The CDR3 runs 15 residues. Germline V gene data show CDR1 as KGHSH and CDR2 as LQKENI. The CDR3 loop reads CASSPESGTIPLRHF.

V usage is TRBV12-3 or TRBV12-4 and J usage is TRBJ1-5; TCRdb's D call, TRBD1, is unchecked because there is no DNA. The CDR3 extends over 13 amino acids. The CDR3 reads CASTGQTNQPQHF.

The chain couples TRBV6-1 to TRBJ1-5; absent DNA, TCRdb's TRBD1 call cannot be checked. The CDR3 is made up of 16 amino acids. CDR1 is MNHNS and CDR2 is SASEGT in the germline V gene. The CDR3 region is CASIPSGGGGNQPQHF.

This rearrangement joins TRBV11-2 to TRBJ2-2. Germline V gene lookup returns CDR1 SGHAT and CDR2 FQNNGV. The CDR3 has 15 amino acids. The CDR3 protein is CASSSRSGNTGELFF. Supplemented by reference TRBV11-2 and TRBJ2-2, the full variable domain reads EAGVAQSPRYKIIEKRQSVAFWCNPISGHATLYWYQQILGQGPKLLIQFQNNGVVDDSQLPKDRFSAERLKGVDSTLKIQPAKLEDSAVYLCASSSRSGNTGELFFGEGSRLTVL.

The chain uses TRBV7-6 and TRBJ2-3; the D call from TCRdb, TRBD1, cannot be confirmed without DNA. CDR1 is SGHVS, CDR2 FNYEAQ, per germline. This CDR3 has 17 amino acids. CDR3 sequence reads: CASSTPRAGDSTDTQYF. Together with reference TRBV7-6 and TRBJ2-3, the CDR3 gives the full variable domain: GAGVSQSPRYKVTKRGQDVALRCDPISGHVSLYWYRQALGQGPEFLTYFNYEAQQDKSGLPNDRFSAERPEGSISTLTIQRTEQRDSAMYRCASSTPRAGDSTDTQYFGPGTRLTVL.

The CDR3 protein is CASSLRVSLDHLKDSGNTIYF. This chain links TRBV5-1 with TRBJ1-3. CDR1 is SGHRS, CDR2 YFSETQ, per germline. The length of the CDR3 is 21 residues.

The chain recombines TRBV5-1 with TRBJ2-1; no DNA is available, so the TRBD1 call from TCRdb remains unchecked. Per germline, CDR1 SGHRS and CDR2 YFSETQ. This CDR3 has 16 residues. CDR3 residues: CASSFAPGSSYNEQFF.

The rearrangement joins TRBV12-3 or TRBV12-4 to TRBJ1-5. The CDR3 length is 14 residues. The CDR3 sequence: CASSLTHSNQPQHF.

The CDR3 loop reads CASSSYQRRDTQYF. The gene calls are TRBV7-2 and TRBJ2-3; TCRdb names TRBD2, which stays unverified in the absence of DNA. Germline loops: CDR1 SGHTA, CDR2 FQGNSA. The CDR3 has 14 amino acids. Complete variable domain (other parts from reference TRBV7-2 and TRBJ2-3): GAGVSQSPSNKVTEKGKDVELRCDPISGHTALYWYRQSLGQGLEFLIYFQGNSAPDKSGLPSDRFSAERTGGSVSTLTIQRTQQEDSAVYLCASSSYQRRDTQYFGPGTRLTVL.